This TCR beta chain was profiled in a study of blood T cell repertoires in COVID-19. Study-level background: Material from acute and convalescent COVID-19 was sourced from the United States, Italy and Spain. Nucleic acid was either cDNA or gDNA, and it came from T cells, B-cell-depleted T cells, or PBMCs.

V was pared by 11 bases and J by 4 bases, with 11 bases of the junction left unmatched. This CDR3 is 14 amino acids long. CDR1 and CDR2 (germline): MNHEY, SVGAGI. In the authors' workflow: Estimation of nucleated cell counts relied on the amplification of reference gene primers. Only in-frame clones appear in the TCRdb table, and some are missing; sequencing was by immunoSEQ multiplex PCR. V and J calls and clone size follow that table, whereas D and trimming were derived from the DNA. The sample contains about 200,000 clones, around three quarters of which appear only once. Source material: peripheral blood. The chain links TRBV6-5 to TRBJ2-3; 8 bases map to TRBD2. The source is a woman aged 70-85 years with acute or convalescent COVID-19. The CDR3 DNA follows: TGTGCCTCGCAACAGCGGGAGAGGTCAGATACGCAGTATTTT. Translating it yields CASQQRERSDTQYF.